Presented here are 32 T cell receptor beta chains from one specimen sequenced in a study of cytomegalovirus exposure and HLA in healthy donors. Assay used: immunoSEQ multiplex PCR; TCRdb lists only in-frame clones, some missing. The sample carries 150,000 to 200,000 clones, roughly 83% recorded once. Sample: PBMCs. These TCRs come from a man aged 25-40 years in good health and CMV-seropositive.

This sequence joins TRBV6-6 and TRBJ2-4, with TRBD1 identical over 7 bases. This CDR3 comprises 14 residues. The germline V gene has CDR1 MNHNY and CDR2 SVGAGI (reference sequence). V dropped 0 bases and J dropped 12; count of bases not matched to a gene: 8. The CDR3 region is CASSYSRDSLAQYF. The DNA of the CDR3 is TGTGCCAGCAGTTACTCCAGGGACAGCTTGGCTCAGTACTTC.

The J gene is TRBJ2-7, the V gene TRBV11-1; tentative D call: TRBD2 (6 bases). Germline V gene data show CDR1 as SGHAT and CDR2 as FQDESV (reference sequence). Trimming left V 3 bases short and J 2 bases short, with 11 bases between. The CDR3 is made up of 14 amino acids. The CDR3: CASSFLAGTYEQYF. CDR3 nucleotide sequence: TGTGCCAGCAGCTTCCTGGCGGGAACCTACGAGCAGTACTTC.

This sequence joins TRBV9 and TRBJ2-2; possible D gene TRBD2, 5 bases. This CDR3 region has 13 residues. CDR1 SGDLS and CDR2 YYNGEE come from the germline V gene. Between the trimmed V and J ends, which lost 3 bases and 5 bases, there was a span of 8 bases. Here the CDR3 reads CASSGTGTGELFF. CDR3 DNA: TGTGCCAGCAGCGGGACGGGGACCGGGGAGCTGTTTTTT.

The V call is TRBV10-3, the J call TRBJ2-1; the match to TRBD2 covers 8 bases. The CDR3 is 16 residues long. V lost 4 bases to trimming and J lost 8 bases; unmatched junction nucleotides: 13. Per the germline V gene, CDR1 is ENHRY and CDR2 is SYGVKD. CDR3 nucleotide sequence: TGTGCCATCAGTGCACGGGGAGCGGGAGCCGGCGATGAGCAGTTCTTC. This gives the protein CAISARGAGAGDEQFF.

The V and J genes are TRBV2 and TRBJ2-3; 12 bases match TRBD2. The germline gives CDR1 SNHLY, CDR2 FYNNEI. CDR3 length equals 16 residues. Unmatched junction bases numbered 5, after V lost 5 bases and J lost 2 bases. This CDR3 reads CASSYLAGGSTDTQYF. CDR3 DNA: TGTGCCAGCAGTTACCTAGCGGGAGGGTCCACAGATACGCAGTATTTT. Drawing the rest from reference TRBV2 and TRBJ2-3, the complete variable domain is EPEVTQTPSHQVTQMGQEVILRCVPISNHLYFYWYRQILGQKVEFLVSFYNNEISEKSEIFDDQFSVERPDGSNFTLKIRSTKLEDSAMYFCASSYLAGGSTDTQYFGPGTRLTVL.

Only one count was recorded for this clone. The CDR3 nucleotides read TGTGCCAGCAGTCGCCTGACAGGGACTAACACTGAAGCTTTCTTT. This gives the protein CASSRLTGTNTEAFF. The chain links TRBV6-5 to TRBJ1-1; 7 nucleotides align to TRBD1. The germline V gene has CDR1 MNHEY and CDR2 SVGAGI. V dropped 5 bases and J dropped 2; count of bases not matched to a gene: 8. This CDR3 comprises 15 residues.

The chain combines TRBV5-6 with TRBJ2-2; perhaps TRBD2 as D (5 bases). CDR1 SGHDT and CDR2 YYEEEE come from the germline V gene. The V gene lost 4 bases and the J gene lost 5 bases, with 9 bases spanning the gap. The CDR3 is 13 residues long. For the CDR3, the DNA is TGTGCCAGCAGCACGGACTTAACCGGGGAGCTGTTTTTT. Its translation: CASSTDLTGELFF.

This clone was found once. The J gene is TRBJ1-4, the V gene TRBV19; D unresolved. Germline V gene sequence: CDR1 LNHDA, CDR2 SQIVND (reference sequence). V was pared by 5 bases and J by 0 bases, with 10 bases between. This CDR3 spans 15 amino acids. Here the CDR3 DNA reads TGTGCCAGTAGTCCCGGGAGTTCAACTAATGAAAAACTGTTTTTT. It encodes CASSPGSSTNEKLFF. Supplemented by reference TRBV19 and TRBJ1-4, the full variable domain reads DGGITQSPKYLFRKEGQNVTLSCEQNLNHDAMYWYRQDPGQGLRLIYYSQIVNDFQKGDIAEGYSVSREKKESFPLTVTSAQKNPTAFYLCASSPGSSTNEKLFFGSGTQLSVL.

This chain connects TRBV5-6 to TRBJ2-7; unclear D gene. Germline CDR1 is SGHDT and CDR2 is YYEEEE. The CDR3 is 12 amino acids. The V gene lost 1 base and the J gene lost 6 bases, with 8 bases spanning the gap. The CDR3 bases are TGTGCCAGCAGCTTGAACAGTATCGAGCAGTACTTC. Amino acids: CASSLNSIEQYF.

V gene TRBV7-2 combines with J gene TRBJ2-3; TRBD2 aligns across 9 bases. The CDR3 spans 17 residues. Trimming cost V 0 bases and J 3 bases; bases outside gene matches: 7. Germline loops: CDR1 SGHTA, CDR2 FQGNSA. The CDR3 DNA follows: TGTGCCAGCAGCTTAGCGCTTCTAGCGGGGACAACAGATACGCAGTATTTT. This encodes CASSLALLAGTTDTQYF.

This chain connects TRBV7-2 to TRBJ2-5; 7 positions agree with TRBD2. This CDR3 has 15 residues. V was pared by 3 bases and J by 5 bases, with 9 bases of the junction left unmatched. Germline values: CDR1 SGHTA, CDR2 FQGNSA. The CDR3 protein is CASSFGAGREETQYF. CDR3 nucleotides: TGTGCCAGCAGCTTTGGGGCGGGGAGGGAGGAGACCCAGTACTTC.

The V call is TRBV5-6, the J call TRBJ2-3; tentative D call: TRBD2 (6 bases). CDR1 is SGHDT, CDR2 YYEEEE, per germline. The length of the CDR3 is 15 residues. With 1 base removed from V and 1 base from J, the gap between germline ends came to 10 bases. CDR3 region: CASSLLGGRTDTQYF. The CDR3 DNA is TGTGCCAGCAGCTTGTTGGGGGGACGCACAGATACGCAGTATTTT.

V is TRBV9 and J is TRBJ2-7; possibly TRBD1 for D (6 bases). Trimming pared 3 bases from V and 9 bases from J, leaving 16 bases between. CDR3 length: 13 residues. CDR1 is SGDLS and CDR2 is YYNGEE in the germline V gene. The chain's CDR3 is CASSDSPGVVQYF. CDR3 in DNA: TGTGCCAGCAGCGACAGCCCAGGGGTAGTGCAGTACTTC. The whole variable domain, remainder taken from reference TRBV9 and TRBJ2-7, is DSGVTQTPKHLITATGQRVTLRCSPRSGDLSVYWYQQSLDQGLQFLIQYYNGEERAKGNILERFSAQQFPDLHSELNLSSLELGDSALYFCASSDSPGVVQYFGPGTRLTVT.

The chain has TRBV6-5 and TRBJ2-3; D might be TRBD1 (6 bases). Germline-derived CDR1 and CDR2 are MNHEY and SVGAGI. The CDR3 sequence is 15 residues long. The ends were cut back, 2 bases at V and 4 bases at J, with 13 bases in the middle. The DNA of the CDR3 is TGTGCCAGCAGTTACGCTACAGGGATGGCAGATACGCAGTATTTT. Translating it yields CASSYATGMADTQYF.

The chain has TRBV5-4 and TRBJ1-4; D ambiguous. CDR3 length equals 15 residues. The germline V gene has CDR1 SGHNT and CDR2 YYREEE (reference sequence). Trimming removed 3 bases at V and 5 bases at J, with 14 bases between. The CDR3 DNA follows: TGTGCCAGCAGCTGGCGTTCGGGTCTAAATGAAAAACTGTTTTTT. It yields the protein CASSWRSGLNEKLFF.

The V gene is TRBV5-1, the J gene TRBJ2-1, with TRBD2 matching over 11 bases. V lost 4 bases, J lost 3 bases, and 6 bases stayed unmatched. This CDR3 comprises 16 residues. Per germline, CDR1 SGHRS and CDR2 YFSETQ. For the CDR3, the DNA is TGCGCCAGCAGCCGAGGGACTAGCGGAATCTACAATGAGCAGTTCTTC. As protein: CASSRGTSGIYNEQFF.

The J gene is TRBJ1-5, the V gene TRBV5-4; a weak D match, TRBD1 (5 bases). V dropped 4 bases and J dropped 5 bases, with 16 bases sitting between them. The CDR3 totals 15 residues. From germline, CDR1 is SGHNT and CDR2 YYREEE (reference sequence). This CDR3 reads CASSTDSGGDQPQHF. Written as DNA, the CDR3 is TGTGCCAGCAGCACCGACTCAGGAGGGGATCAGCCCCAGCATTTT.

This chain joins TRBV2 and TRBJ2-3; the match to TRBD2 covers 7 bases. The germline gives CDR1 SNHLY, CDR2 FYNNEI. Unmatched junction bases numbered 7, after V lost 8 bases and J lost 2 bases. CDR3 length: 14 residues. CDR3 nucleotides: TGTGCCAGCCCCACTAGCGCCGTCACAGATACGCAGTATTTT. Amino acids: CASPTSAVTDTQYF.

Points on this clone: A read error may account for a junction end that differs from germline. The genes are TRBV27 and TRBJ1-4, with TRBD1 matching 10 bases. Germline V gives CDR1 MNHEY, CDR2 SMNVEV (reference sequence). The CDR3 extends over 16 amino acids. The CDR3 DNA reads TGTGCCACCAGTCGGACAGGGGGTACAACTAATGAAAAACTGTTTTTT. It translates to CATSRTGGTTNEKLFF.

CDR3 in amino acids: CASEDRGVGEQYF. The CDR3 bases are TGTGCCAGCGAGGACAGGGGGGTTGGCGAGCAGTACTTC. The chain combines TRBV28 with TRBJ2-7, with TRBD1 identical over 10 bases. The V gene end was trimmed by 8 bases and the J gene end by 6 bases; junction bases not matched to a gene: 7. CDR3 length: 13 residues. CDR1 is MDHEN, CDR2 SYDVKM, per germline.

The genes are TRBV9 and TRBJ2-1; 11 positions agree with TRBD2. This CDR3 has 15 residues. With 3 bases clipped from V and 5 bases from J, the junction kept 4 bases outside the gene matches. Per the germline V gene, CDR1 is SGDLS and CDR2 is YYNGEE. The chain's CDR3 is CASSATSGSNNEQFF. The DNA for the CDR3 is TGTGCCAGCAGCGCAACTAGCGGGAGCAACAATGAGCAGTTCTTC.

The chain has TRBV7-3 and TRBJ2-1; 11 bases map to TRBD2. Germline V gives CDR1 SGHTA, CDR2 FQGTGA. CDR3 length equals 15 residues. With V trimmed by 3 bases and J by 3 bases, 1 base remained unmatched. CDR3: CASSFTSGGYNEQFF. In nucleotides, the CDR3 is TGTGCCAGCAGCTTCACTAGCGGGGGCTACAATGAGCAGTTCTTC.

To note about this clone: Other nucleotide sequences from this sample produce the same CDR3. This rearrangement joins TRBV29-1 to TRBJ2-7, with 7 bases that match TRBD1. J gave up 1 base and V 4 bases, and 4 bases lay outside the gene matches. CDR1 is SQVTM and CDR2 is ANQGSEA in the germline V gene. The CDR3 contains 13 residues. The CDR3 nucleotides read TGCAGCGTTGGACAGGGACCGTCCTACGAGCAGTACTTC. It specifies CSVGQGPSYEQYF.

This clone has only a few counts. This chain uses TRBV12-5 with TRBJ2-1; D is possibly TRBD1 (5 bases). With 4 bases removed from V and 7 bases from J, the gap between germline ends came to 8 bases. The germline V gene has CDR1 LGHNT and CDR2 FRNRAP. The CDR3 loop spans 12 amino acids. CDR3 loop: CASGSQGNEQFF. In DNA, the CDR3 is TGTGCTAGTGGTTCCCAGGGTAATGAGCAGTTCTTC.

This chain links TRBV7-9 with TRBJ2-4, with D uncertain. V shed 6 bases and J shed 6 bases, with 12 bases lying between them. The CDR3 loop spans 13 amino acids. CDR1 SEHNR and CDR2 FQNEAQ come from the germline V gene (reference sequence). CDR3 DNA sequence: TGTGCCAGCAGTTTAATGGCAATAAACATTCAGTACTTC. Its translation is CASSLMAINIQYF.

The CDR3 DNA reads TGTGCCAGCAGTGAAGGTAGTGTGGGAGGAGAGACCCAGTACTTC. This gives the protein CASSEGSVGGETQYF. The chain uses TRBV2 and TRBJ2-5; D may be TRBD2 (6 bases). Germline V gene sequence: CDR1 SNHLY, CDR2 FYNNEI. Trimming took 1 base from V and 4 from J, leaving 13 bases between them. The CDR3 is made up of 15 amino acids.

The rearrangement uses TRBV30 and TRBJ1-2; no clear D gene. The V gene's germline CDR1 is GTSNPN and CDR2 SVGIG (reference sequence). This CDR3 has 14 residues. V was clipped by 3 bases and J by 5 bases, with 16 bases between them. The CDR3: CAWRGSGEAYGYTF. The CDR3 DNA reads TGTGCCTGGAGGGGATCCGGGGAGGCGTATGGCTACACCTTC.

The rearrangement uses TRBV6-5 and TRBJ2-1; D might be TRBD2 (6 bases). Trimming pared 0 bases from V and 9 bases from J, leaving 18 bases between. The germline CDR1 and CDR2 sequences are MNHEY and SVGAGI. This CDR3 has 16 residues. Here the CDR3 reads CASSYSLHGMRGEQFF. CDR3 DNA sequence: TGTGCCAGCAGTTACTCCCTCCATGGGATGCGGGGTGAGCAGTTCTTC.

The V gene is TRBV19, the J gene TRBJ2-1, with D possibly being TRBD1 (5 bases). V dropped 7 bases and J dropped 3 bases, with 10 bases sitting between them. The length of the CDR3 is 13 residues. From germline, CDR1 is LNHDA and CDR2 SQIVND (reference sequence). CDR3 nucleotides: TGTGCCAGTAATGCCAGGGACTACAATGAGCAGTTCTTC. Protein: CASNARDYNEQFF.

V is TRBV28 and J is TRBJ2-2, with D tentatively TRBD1 (6 bases). This CDR3 comprises 15 residues. Germline V lookup: CDR1 MDHEN, CDR2 SYDVKM. V was shortened by 6 bases and J by 2 bases, with 13 bases between the two germline ends. The CDR3 sequence is CASSPGQINTGELFF. CDR3 DNA: TGTGCCAGCAGCCCCGGACAGATTAACACCGGGGAGCTGTTTTTT.

The gene calls are TRBV11-2 and TRBJ1-3; D uncertain. Germline V gene lookup returns CDR1 SGHAT and CDR2 FQNNGV. V was shortened by 0 bases and J by 4 bases, with 10 bases between the two germline ends. There are 15 residues in the CDR3. In DNA, the CDR3 is TGTGCCAGCAGCTTAGATCCAGGCCTGGGAAACACCATATATTTT. It encodes CASSLDPGLGNTIYF.

The chain joins TRBV18 to TRBJ2-2; D remains ambiguous. This CDR3 region has 12 residues. Germline CDR1 and CDR2: KGHSH and LQKENI. V was shortened by 0 bases and J by 7 bases, with 3 bases between the two germline ends. The CDR3: CASSPPSGELFF. CDR3 nucleotides: TGTGCCAGCTCACCACCTAGCGGGGAGCTGTTTTTT. Full variable domain (missing parts from reference TRBV18 and TRBJ2-2): NAGVMQNPRHLVRRRGQEARLRCSPMKGHSHVYWYRQLPEEGLKFMVYLQKENIIDESGMPKERFSAEFPKEGPSILRIQQVVRGDSAAYFCASSPPSGELFFGEGSRLTVL.